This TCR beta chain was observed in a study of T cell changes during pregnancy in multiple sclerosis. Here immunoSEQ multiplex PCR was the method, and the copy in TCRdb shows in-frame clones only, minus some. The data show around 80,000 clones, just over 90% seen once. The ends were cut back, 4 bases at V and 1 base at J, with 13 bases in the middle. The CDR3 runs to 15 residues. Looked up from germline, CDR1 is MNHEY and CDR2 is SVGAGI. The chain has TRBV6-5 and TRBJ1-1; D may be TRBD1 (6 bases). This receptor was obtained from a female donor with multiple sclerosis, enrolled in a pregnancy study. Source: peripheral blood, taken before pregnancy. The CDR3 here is CASSSDPGQNTEAFF. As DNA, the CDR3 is TGTGCCAGCAGTTCAGATCCGGGACAGAACACTGAAGCTTTCTTT.